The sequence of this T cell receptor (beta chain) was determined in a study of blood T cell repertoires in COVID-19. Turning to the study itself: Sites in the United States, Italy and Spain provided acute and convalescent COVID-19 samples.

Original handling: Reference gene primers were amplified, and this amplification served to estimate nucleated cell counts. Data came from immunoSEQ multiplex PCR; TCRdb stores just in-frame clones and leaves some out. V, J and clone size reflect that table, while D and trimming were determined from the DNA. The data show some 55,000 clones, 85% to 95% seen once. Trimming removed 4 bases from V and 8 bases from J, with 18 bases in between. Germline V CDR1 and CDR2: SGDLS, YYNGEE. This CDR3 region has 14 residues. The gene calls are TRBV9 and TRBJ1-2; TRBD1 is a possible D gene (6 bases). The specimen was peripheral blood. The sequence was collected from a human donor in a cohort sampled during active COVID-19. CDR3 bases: TGTGCCAGCAGCCCCCTGGCAGGGGCCGGGGGCTACACCTTC. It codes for CASSPLAGAGGYTF.